This is a list of T cell receptor beta chains from one sample in a study of blood T cell repertoires in COVID-19. Here immunoSEQ multiplex PCR was the method, and the copy in TCRdb shows in-frame clones only, minus some. The data contain 300,000 to 400,000 clones, 85% to 90% of them singletons. Sequencing used peripheral blood. The receptors derive from a woman aged 45-60 years with active or convalescent COVID-19. CDR3s include the opening cysteine and the closing phenylalanine or tryptophan. The D gene is left open where the match is weak. Clone size is shown for a subset of rows, as once, few, many or a class of expanded clone.

.	.	TRBJ1-3	TRBV3-1/TRBV3-2	CASSRWDFSGNTIYF	TGTGCCAGCAGCCGTTGGGACTTCTCTGGAAACACCATATATTTT
.	once	TRBJ1-1	TRBV7-9	CASSFGKGDTEAFF	TGTGCCAGCAGCTTCGGAAAAGGGGATACTGAAGCTTTCTTT
TRBD2	.	TRBJ2-7	TRBV5-1	CASSGRTSRPGEQYF	TGCGCCAGCAGCGGAAGGACTAGCCGCCCCGGAGAGCAGTACTTC
TRBD1	few	TRBJ2-2	TRBV7-9	CASSWGQSTGELFF	TGTGCCAGCAGTTGGGGACAGAGCACCGGGGAGCTGTTTTTT
TRBD1	.	TRBJ1-1	TRBV5-4	CASSLRPDRVQLVAFF	TGTGCCAGCAGCCTCAGACCTGACAGGGTTCAACTCGTAGCTTTCTTT
.	.	TRBJ2-3	TRBV27	CASRSYPNTDTQYF	TGTGCCAGCAGATCATACCCTAACACAGATACGCAGTATTTT
.	many	TRBJ1-2	TRBV14	CASSQDISGNYGYTF	TGTGCCAGCAGCCAAGATATCTCGGGAAACTATGGCTACACCTTC
TRBD2	.	TRBJ2-3	TRBV30	CAWSAGLAGGSTDTQYF	TGTGCCTGGAGTGCTGGACTAGCGGGGGGGTCGACAGATACGCAGTATTTT
TRBD2	.	TRBJ2-2	TRBV3-1/TRBV3-2	CASSPGLAGVDSHTGELFF	TGTGCCAGCAGTCCGGGACTAGCGGGAGTTGATTCCCACACCGGGGAGCTGTTTTTT
.	once	TRBJ2-5	TRBV5-1	CASSLNPRAETQYF	TGCGCCAGCAGCTTGAATCCCCGCGCGGAGACCCAGTACTTC
.	.	TRBJ1-1	TRBV2	CASRQTGSTEAFF	TGTGCCAGCAGACAAACAGGGAGCACTGAAGCTTTCTTT
TRBD1	many	TRBJ2-2	TRBV29-1	CSVGQGSTGELFF	TGCAGCGTTGGACAGGGGAGCACCGGGGAGCTGTTTTTT
TRBD2	.	TRBJ2-2	TRBV7-8	CATSSASGGFTGELFF	TGTGCCACCTCTAGCGCTAGCGGGGGGTTCACCGGGGAGCTGTTTTTT
TRBD1	few	TRBJ2-1	TRBV5-1	CASMTGLAHEQFF	TGCGCCAGTATGACAGGGTTGGCTCATGAGCAGTTCTTC
.	.	TRBJ1-1	TRBV6-4	CASSEYRNTEAFF	TGTGCCAGCAGTGAATACAGGAACACTGAAGCTTTCTTT
.	.	TRBJ1-3	TRBV10-3	CAISGGAGRGSGNTIYF	TGTGCCATCAGTGGAGGGGCCGGCCGGGGGTCTGGAAACACCATATATTTT
TRBD2	.	TRBJ2-1	TRBV19	CASSIGGSPLQYYEQFF	TGTGCCAGTAGTATAGGCGGGAGTCCCCTACAATATTATGAGCAGTTCTTC
.	.	TRBJ1-5	TRBV5-5	CASSWGDSNQPQHF	TGTGCCAGCAGCTGGGGGGACAGCAATCAGCCCCAGCATTTT
TRBD1	.	TRBJ2-2	TRBV27	CASSLGQFGGELFF	TGTGCCAGCAGTTTGGGACAGTTCGGCGGGGAGCTGTTTTTT
.	.	TRBJ1-1	TRBV12-3/TRBV12-4	CASSFRGFTEAFF	TGTGCCAGCAGTTTTCGGGGGTTCACTGAAGCTTTCTTT
.	.	TRBJ1-5	TRBV27	CASRVAGNLQPQHF	TGTGCCAGCAGGGTGGCAGGGAACCTTCAGCCCCAGCATTTT
TRBD2	.	TRBJ2-1	TRBV11-2	CASSSSTSGRASNEQFF	TGTGCCAGCAGCTCATCGACTAGCGGGAGAGCTTCCAATGAGCAGTTCTTC
TRBD1	.	TRBJ1-1	TRBV10-3	CAISGTGVTEAFF	TGTGCCATCAGCGGGACAGGAGTCACTGAAGCTTTCTTT
.	.	TRBJ1-1	TRBV5-1	CASSLTAGNTEAFF	TGCGCCAGCAGCTTGACAGCAGGGAACACTGAAGCTTTCTTT
TRBD1	once	TRBJ2-7	TRBV18	CASSPPRSGTGPYEQYF	TGTGCCAGCTCACCTCCTCGATCCGGGACAGGACCTTACGAGCAGTACTTC
TRBD1	.	TRBJ1-1	TRBV5-4	CASSSGGQGISWTEAFF	TGTGCCAGCAGCTCCGGCGGACAGGGTATATCATGGACTGAAGCTTTCTTT
.	.	TRBJ2-7	TRBV7-2	CASSPRGHLYEQYF	TGTGCCAGCAGCCCTCGCGGACACCTCTACGAGCAGTACTTC
.	.	TRBJ2-7	TRBV21-1	CASSTSGQVPSYEQYF	TGTGCCAGCAGCACGTCGGGACAGGTCCCCTCCTACGAGCAGTACTTC
TRBD1	.	TRBJ1-2	TRBV7-2	CASSSLQGASDGYTF	TGTGCCAGCAGCTCTCTACAGGGGGCTTCGGATGGCTACACCTTC
TRBD2	.	TRBJ2-7	TRBV28	CASSSSGTSSYEQYF	TGTGCCAGCAGCTCAAGCGGGACCAGCTCCTACGAGCAGTACTTC
TRBD2	.	TRBJ2-1	TRBV7-3	CASTLAGSSYNEQFF	TGTGCCAGCACCCTAGCGGGGAGCTCCTACAATGAGCAGTTCTTC
TRBD1	.	TRBJ2-7	TRBV5-1	CASSSPQGVSSYEQYF	TGCGCCAGCAGCTCGCCGCAGGGGGTTAGCTCCTACGAGCAGTACTTC
.	.	TRBJ1-2	TRBV15	CATSSSRAYTF	TGTGCCACCAGCAGTTCCAGGGCCTACACCTTC
.	.	TRBJ1-4	TRBV6-5	CASSYLAEKLFF	TGTGCCAGCAGTTACCTGGCAGAAAAACTGTTTTTT
TRBD2	.	TRBJ2-5	TRBV4-1	CASSSTGLAGNQETQYF	TGCGCCAGCAGCTCCACAGGACTAGCGGGGAACCAAGAGACCCAGTACTTC
.	.	TRBJ1-2	TRBV30	CAWSEDTYEVGFF	TGTGCCTGGAGTGAGGACACCTACGAGGTTGGATTCTTC
.	.	TRBJ1-3	TRBV7-2	CASSLAGGSGNTIYF	TGTGCCAGCAGCTTAGCGGGAGGATCTGGAAACACCATATATTTT
.	.	TRBJ2-1	TRBV7-2	CASSLGRVVGQQFF	TGTGCCAGCAGCTTAGGTCGGGTTGTGGGGCAGCAGTTCTTC
.	.	TRBJ1-3	TRBV5-1	CASRADRSSGNTIYF	TGCGCCAGCAGAGCCGACAGGAGCTCTGGAAACACCATATATTTT
TRBD1	many	TRBJ2-2	TRBV5-1	CASSVRDRGTGELFF	TGCGCCAGCAGCGTCCGGGACAGGGGCACCGGGGAGCTGTTTTTT
.	once	TRBJ1-5	TRBV2	CASSVEGVNQPQHF	TGTGCCAGCAGTGTCGAAGGGGTCAATCAGCCCCAGCATTTT
TRBD1	.	TRBJ2-7	TRBV6-5	CASRLDRGGNEQYF	TGTGCCAGCAGGCTGGACAGGGGGGGGAACGAGCAGTACTTC
.	.	TRBJ1-2	TRBV28	CASTETDYGYTF	TGTGCCAGCACTGAGACAGATTATGGCTACACCTTC
TRBD1	few	TRBJ1-2	TRBV5-1	CASSPDRGYYGYTF	TGCGCCAGCAGCCCTGACAGGGGTTACTATGGCTACACCTTC
TRBD2	.	TRBJ2-1	TRBV5-4	CASSEGLAGGPGEQFF	TGTGCCAGCAGTGAGGGACTAGCGGGAGGGCCGGGTGAGCAGTTCTTC
.	many	TRBJ1-2	TRBV19	CASSIREANYGYTF	TGTGCCAGTAGTATCAGGGAAGCTAACTATGGCTACACCTTC